The rows below give T cell receptor beta chains drawn from one sample of a study of human thymus T cells. Repertoires were generated with immunoSEQ multiplex PCR, while TCRdb's copy carries only in-frame clones and drops some. This sample carries around 70,000 clones, about 95% of them seen once, and the ten largest clones take 0.03% to 0.035%. The material sequenced was thymus tissue. The receptor source for this set is a girl under three years old with a congenital heart defect but otherwise immunologically healthy. Each CDR3 is given with its conserved first and last residue. Fields, in order: CDR3 protein, CDR3 DNA, V gene, J gene, clone size, D gene. D genes are given only for firm matches. A clone size is listed for some rows: how often the clone was seen (once, few, many), or a class if it is expanded.

CDR3aa: CASSQEGLAGGIEQFF; CDR3nt: TGCGCCAGCAGCCAAGAGGGACTAGCGGGAGGTATTGAGCAGTTCTTC; v_gene: TRBV4-1; j_gene: TRBJ2-1; abundance: .; d_gene: TRBD2
CDR3aa: CASSHLLAGGCMNEQFF; CDR3nt: TGTGCCAGCAGCCATTTACTAGCGGGAGGTTGTATGAATGAGCAGTTCTTC; v_gene: TRBV14; j_gene: TRBJ2-1; abundance: .; d_gene: TRBD2
CDR3aa: CASDRGDSPSSYNEQFF; CDR3nt: TGTGCCAGCGACAGGGGGGACTCCCCGAGCTCCTACAATGAGCAGTTCTTC; v_gene: TRBV2; j_gene: TRBJ2-1; abundance: .; d_gene: TRBD1
CDR3aa: CASSPPFSGRTDTQYF; CDR3nt: TGTGCCAGCTCACCTCCGTTCAGCGGGAGGACAGATACGCAGTATTTT; v_gene: TRBV18; j_gene: TRBJ2-3; abundance: .; d_gene: TRBD2
CDR3aa: CASSGSSMVYEKLFF; CDR3nt: TGCGCCAGCAGCGGGTCGTCCATGGTTTATGAAAAACTGTTTTTT; v_gene: TRBV5-1; j_gene: TRBJ1-4; abundance: once; d_gene: .
CDR3aa: CASSRIANRPSSYNEQFF; CDR3nt: TGCGCCAGCAGCCGGATCGCGAACAGGCCCAGCTCCTACAATGAGCAGTTCTTC; v_gene: TRBV5-1; j_gene: TRBJ2-1; abundance: once; d_gene: .
CDR3aa: CASSRGVSDSNQPQHF; CDR3nt: TGTGCCAGCAGCAGAGGCGTCTCCGATAGCAATCAGCCCCAGCATTTT; v_gene: TRBV21-1; j_gene: TRBJ1-5; abundance: .; d_gene: .
CDR3aa: CASSFNLQGGDEAFF; CDR3nt: TGTGCCAGCAGCTTCAATCTCCAGGGAGGGGATGAAGCTTTCTTT; v_gene: TRBV5-6; j_gene: TRBJ1-1; abundance: .; d_gene: .
CDR3aa: CASSLEGLQPQHF; CDR3nt: TGCGCCAGCAGCTTGGAGGGACTGCAGCCCCAGCATTTT; v_gene: TRBV5-1; j_gene: TRBJ1-5; abundance: .; d_gene: .
CDR3aa: CASSLMEGLGTEAFF; CDR3nt: TGTGCCAGCAGCTTAATGGAGGGCTTGGGCACTGAAGCTTTCTTT; v_gene: TRBV7-6; j_gene: TRBJ1-1; abundance: .; d_gene: .
CDR3aa: CASSQEWGGTYGYTF; CDR3nt: TGCGCCAGCAGCCAAGAGTGGGGTGGCACCTATGGCTACACCTTC; v_gene: TRBV4-1; j_gene: TRBJ1-2; abundance: .; d_gene: .
CDR3aa: CASSQGGLAGNHYEQYF; CDR3nt: TGCGCCAGCAGCCAGGGAGGACTAGCGGGAAATCACTACGAGCAGTACTTC; v_gene: TRBV4-1; j_gene: TRBJ2-7; abundance: .; d_gene: TRBD2
CDR3aa: CASTRKGVYEQYF; CDR3nt: TGTGCCAGCACCCGAAAGGGGGTCTACGAGCAGTACTTC; v_gene: TRBV6-1; j_gene: TRBJ2-7; abundance: .; d_gene: .
CDR3aa: CARKGRCTDTQYF; CDR3nt: TGTGCCAGGAAAGGGCGGTGCACAGATACGCAGTATTTT; v_gene: TRBV2; j_gene: TRBJ2-3; abundance: .; d_gene: .
CDR3aa: CASSPTGTLLSYEQYF; CDR3nt: TGTGCCAGCAGTCCAACCGGGACCCTACTCTCCTACGAGCAGTACTTC; v_gene: TRBV27; j_gene: TRBJ2-7; abundance: .; d_gene: .
CDR3aa: CASSKGVPGLAGRSYNEQFF; CDR3nt: TGTGCCAGCAGTAAAGGGGTCCCGGGACTAGCGGGAAGGTCCTACAATGAGCAGTTCTTC; v_gene: TRBV2; j_gene: TRBJ2-1; abundance: .; d_gene: TRBD2
CDR3aa: CASSLSREGSNEQFF; CDR3nt: TGTGCCAGCAGTTTATCCAGGGAAGGATCCAATGAGCAGTTCTTC; v_gene: TRBV27; j_gene: TRBJ2-1; abundance: .; d_gene: .
CDR3aa: CASSSQRVEKLFF; CDR3nt: TGTGCCAGCAGCTCGCAGCGTGTCGAAAAACTGTTTTTT; v_gene: TRBV5-6; j_gene: TRBJ1-4; abundance: once; d_gene: .
CDR3aa: CASSRGAGTATDTQYF; CDR3nt: TGTGCCAGCAGTAGAGGGGCCGGGACGGCCACAGATACGCAGTATTTT; v_gene: TRBV25-1; j_gene: TRBJ2-3; abundance: .; d_gene: .
CDR3aa: CASSQLGTLDEQYF; CDR3nt: TGCGCCAGCAGCCAACTGGGGACCTTGGACGAGCAGTACTTC; v_gene: TRBV4-1; j_gene: TRBJ2-7; abundance: .; d_gene: .
CDR3aa: CASSQARSNTEAFF; CDR3nt: TGCGCCAGCAGCCAAGCGAGGTCGAACACTGAAGCTTTCTTT; v_gene: TRBV4-3; j_gene: TRBJ1-1; abundance: .; d_gene: .
CDR3aa: CASSGLRFPQSRANVLTF; CDR3nt: TGTGCCAGCAGCGGATTACGGTTCCCACAAAGTCGGGCCAACGTCCTGACTTTC; v_gene: TRBV7-8; j_gene: TRBJ2-6; abundance: .; d_gene: .
CDR3aa: CASSAEGGPGGPLIMNTEAFF; CDR3nt: TGCGCCAGCAGCGCCGAGGGCGGGCCAGGGGGACCTCTTATTATGAACACTGAAGCTTTCTTT; v_gene: TRBV5-1; j_gene: TRBJ1-1; abundance: .; d_gene: TRBD1
CDR3aa: CASSPNLVTDTQYF; CDR3nt: TGTGCCAGCAGTCCAAATTTAGTCACAGATACGCAGTATTTT; v_gene: TRBV27; j_gene: TRBJ2-3; abundance: .; d_gene: .
CDR3aa: CASSLAGHYTDTQYF; CDR3nt: TGTGCCAGCAGCTTAGCGGGACACTACACAGATACGCAGTATTTT; v_gene: TRBV7-6; j_gene: TRBJ2-3; abundance: .; d_gene: .
CDR3aa: CASSPADRSTDTQYF; CDR3nt: TGCGCCAGCAGCCCTGCAGACAGGAGCACAGATACGCAGTATTTT; v_gene: TRBV4-1; j_gene: TRBJ2-3; abundance: once; d_gene: .
CDR3aa: CASSRKRSAGGFQPQHF; CDR3nt: TGTGCCAGCAGCAGAAAAAGGTCGGCAGGGGGTTTTCAGCCCCAGCATTTT; v_gene: TRBV7-8; j_gene: TRBJ1-5; abundance: .; d_gene: TRBD1
CDR3aa: CASSPGDNEKLFF; CDR3nt: TGTGCCAGTAGTCCCGGGGATAATGAAAAACTGTTTTTT; v_gene: TRBV19; j_gene: TRBJ1-4; abundance: .; d_gene: .
CDR3aa: CATSREGVGGNLSYNEQFF; CDR3nt: TGTGCCACCAGCAGAGAAGGGGTCGGCGGGAACCTGTCCTACAATGAGCAGTTCTTC; v_gene: TRBV15; j_gene: TRBJ2-1; abundance: .; d_gene: .
CDR3aa: CASSLGLAGVYTDTQYF; CDR3nt: TGTGCCAGCAGCTTAGGGCTAGCGGGAGTATACACAGATACGCAGTATTTT; v_gene: TRBV7-2; j_gene: TRBJ2-3; abundance: .; d_gene: TRBD2
CDR3aa: CASSLAGGNTDTQYF; CDR3nt: TGTGCCAGCAGTTTAGCGGGAGGGAACACAGATACGCAGTATTTT; v_gene: TRBV27; j_gene: TRBJ2-3; abundance: .; d_gene: TRBD2
CDR3aa: CASSPGYWDDGYTF; CDR3nt: TGTGCCAGCAGTCCAGGGTATTGGGATGATGGCTACACCTTC; v_gene: TRBV7-9; j_gene: TRBJ1-2; abundance: .; d_gene: .
CDR3aa: CSVSGTSGRMF; CDR3nt: TGCAGCGTTTCCGGGACTAGCGGGAGAATGTTC; v_gene: TRBV29-1; j_gene: TRBJ2-7; abundance: .; d_gene: TRBD2
CDR3aa: CASSPGRGEAFF; CDR3nt: TGTGCCAGCAGCCCAGGGAGGGGTGAAGCTTTCTTT; v_gene: TRBV28; j_gene: TRBJ1-1; abundance: .; d_gene: .
CDR3aa: CASSELGVPDTQYF; CDR3nt: TGTGCCAGCAGTGAACTAGGAGTCCCAGATACGCAGTATTTT; v_gene: TRBV2; j_gene: TRBJ2-3; abundance: .; d_gene: .
CDR3aa: CASSANNTPTDYGYTF; CDR3nt: TGTGCCAGCAGTGCCAATAATACCCCGACCGACTATGGCTACACCTTC; v_gene: TRBV25-1; j_gene: TRBJ1-2; abundance: .; d_gene: .
CDR3aa: CASSQGGGTGRKTQYF; CDR3nt: TGCGCCAGCAGCCAAGGGGGAGGGACAGGGAGGAAGACCCAGTACTTC; v_gene: TRBV4-1; j_gene: TRBJ2-5; abundance: .; d_gene: TRBD1
CDR3aa: CASSRGFHRGLNEKLFF; CDR3nt: TGTGCCAGCAGTAGAGGATTTCACAGGGGTTTAAATGAAAAACTGTTTTTT; v_gene: TRBV28; j_gene: TRBJ1-4; abundance: .; d_gene: TRBD1
CDR3aa: CASRLEDGLNQPQHF; CDR3nt: TGTGCAAGTCGCTTAGAGGACGGTCTCAATCAGCCCCAGCATTTT; v_gene: TRBV12-2; j_gene: TRBJ1-5; abundance: .; d_gene: .
CDR3aa: CASSVGRFDDGYTF; CDR3nt: TGTGCCAGCAGCGTCGGACGTTTTGACGATGGCTACACCTTC; v_gene: TRBV5-6; j_gene: TRBJ1-2; abundance: few; d_gene: .
CDR3aa: CASSPQWGRRAF; CDR3nt: TGCGCCAGCAGCCCCCAATGGGGCCGCCGAGCCTTC; v_gene: TRBV5-1; j_gene: TRBJ1-2; abundance: .; d_gene: .
CDR3aa: CASSEAWTGGNQPQHF; CDR3nt: TGTGCCAGCAGTGAAGCCTGGACAGGGGGCAATCAGCCCCAGCATTTT; v_gene: TRBV2; j_gene: TRBJ1-5; abundance: .; d_gene: TRBD1
CDR3aa: CASSLRVRGREGLQFF; CDR3nt: TGTGCCAGCAGTTTGAGGGTCCGTGGGCGTGAAGGCTTACAGTTCTTC; v_gene: TRBV28; j_gene: TRBJ2-1; abundance: .; d_gene: .
CDR3aa: CASSSHRGPHVSGEQYF; CDR3nt: TGTGCCAGCAGCTCGCACCGGGGGCCCCACGTAAGTGGCGAGCAGTACTTC; v_gene: TRBV5-8; j_gene: TRBJ2-7; abundance: .; d_gene: .
CDR3aa: CASSLRGAGNEKLFF; CDR3nt: TGCGCCAGCAGCTTGCGAGGGGCGGGTAATGAAAAACTGTTTTTT; v_gene: TRBV5-1; j_gene: TRBJ1-4; abundance: .; d_gene: .
CDR3aa: CASSLEGTGELFF; CDR3nt: TGCGCCAGCAGCTTGGAGGGGACCGGGGAGCTGTTTTTT; v_gene: TRBV5-1; j_gene: TRBJ2-2; abundance: .; d_gene: .
CDR3aa: CASSHPEAGGKRFGSYEQYF; CDR3nt: TGCGCCAGCAGCCACCCCGAAGCGGGTGGGAAGAGGTTCGGCTCCTACGAGCAGTACTTC; v_gene: TRBV4-1; j_gene: TRBJ2-7; abundance: .; d_gene: .
CDR3aa: CASSFHPTGDLAKNIQYF; CDR3nt: TGTGCCAGCAGTTTTCACCCGACAGGGGACCTAGCCAAAAACATTCAGTACTTC; v_gene: TRBV27; j_gene: TRBJ2-4; abundance: .; d_gene: TRBD1
CDR3aa: CASSYEVGTEAFF; CDR3nt: TGTGCCAGCAGTTACGAGGTAGGGACTGAAGCTTTCTTT; v_gene: TRBV6-5; j_gene: TRBJ1-1; abundance: .; d_gene: .
CDR3aa: CASNGRTSQGNTDTQYF; CDR3nt: TGTGCCAGCAACGGTCGCACTAGTCAGGGTAACACAGATACGCAGTATTTT; v_gene: TRBV2; j_gene: TRBJ2-3; abundance: .; d_gene: .
CDR3aa: CSVAEGPNQPQHF; CDR3nt: TGCAGCGTCGCTGAGGGGCCAAATCAGCCCCAGCATTTT; v_gene: TRBV29-1; j_gene: TRBJ1-5; abundance: .; d_gene: .
CDR3aa: CASSSAGTGEQYF; CDR3nt: TGTGCCAGTAGCTCCGCCGGGACCGGCGAGCAGTACTTC; v_gene: TRBV19; j_gene: TRBJ2-7; abundance: .; d_gene: .
CDR3aa: CASSSGTFSYEQYF; CDR3nt: TGCGCCAGCAGCTCCGGGACCTTCTCCTACGAGCAGTACTTC; v_gene: TRBV5-1; j_gene: TRBJ2-7; abundance: .; d_gene: .
CDR3aa: CASSSPAYSIPGANVLTF; CDR3nt: TGTGCCAGCAGCTCTCCCGCCTATAGTATTCCGGGGGCCAACGTCCTGACTTTC; v_gene: TRBV7-2; j_gene: TRBJ2-6; abundance: .; d_gene: .
CDR3aa: CASSIRLARITDTQYF; CDR3nt: TGTGCCAGTAGTATTAGACTAGCGAGGATCACAGATACGCAGTATTTT; v_gene: TRBV19; j_gene: TRBJ2-3; abundance: .; d_gene: TRBD2
CDR3aa: CASSPQGVCAAAGTQYF; CDR3nt: TGTGCCAGCTCACCGCAAGGGGTCTGCGCCGCTGCGGGGACCCAGTACTTC; v_gene: TRBV18; j_gene: TRBJ2-5; abundance: .; d_gene: .
CDR3aa: CASSSRQGPLGTQYF; CDR3nt: TGTGCCAGTAGTTCACGACAGGGCCCTCTGGGTACGCAGTATTTT; v_gene: TRBV19; j_gene: TRBJ2-3; abundance: once; d_gene: TRBD1
CDR3aa: CAWSVGTRAYQPQHF; CDR3nt: TGTGCCTGGAGTGTAGGGACACGGGCCTATCAGCCCCAGCATTTT; v_gene: TRBV30; j_gene: TRBJ1-5; abundance: .; d_gene: .
CDR3aa: CASSPTGQRIEAFF; CDR3nt: TGTGCCAGCAGTCCGACGGGACAAAGAATCGAAGCTTTCTTT; v_gene: TRBV27; j_gene: TRBJ1-1; abundance: .; d_gene: .